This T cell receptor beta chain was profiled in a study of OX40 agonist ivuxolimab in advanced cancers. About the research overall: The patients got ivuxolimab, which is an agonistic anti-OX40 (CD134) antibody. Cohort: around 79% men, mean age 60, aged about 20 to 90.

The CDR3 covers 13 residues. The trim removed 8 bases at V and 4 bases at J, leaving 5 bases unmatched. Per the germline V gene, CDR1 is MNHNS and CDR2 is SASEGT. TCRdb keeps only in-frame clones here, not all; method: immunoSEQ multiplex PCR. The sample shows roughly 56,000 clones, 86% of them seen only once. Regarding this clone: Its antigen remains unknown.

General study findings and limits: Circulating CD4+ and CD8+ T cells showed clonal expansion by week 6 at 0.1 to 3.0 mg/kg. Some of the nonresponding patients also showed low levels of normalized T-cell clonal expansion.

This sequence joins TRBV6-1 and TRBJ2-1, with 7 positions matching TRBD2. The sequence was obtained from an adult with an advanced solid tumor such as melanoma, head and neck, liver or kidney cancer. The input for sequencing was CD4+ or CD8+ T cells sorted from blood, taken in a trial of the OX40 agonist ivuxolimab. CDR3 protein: CASGGLEYNEQFF. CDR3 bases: TGTGCCAGCGGTGGACTAGAATACAATGAGCAGTTCTTC.